The 9 T cell receptor beta chains presented below share a single source sample, sequenced in a study of blood T cells in healthy people across ages. Then a second PCR, running about 6 to 11 cycles, was carried out with a sample-barcoded 5' primer and a J-beta primer mix. TCRdb reprocessed the 5' RACE reads with MiXCR, giving one entry per CDR3 protein. Of about 650,000 distinct CDR3 sequences in the sample, about 32% were seen once. Input material: blood. The receptors shown here come from a woman at least 80 years old in good health.

This clonotype occurred many times. This chain uses TRBV29-1 with TRBJ2-1; 8 bases are shared with TRBD2. The V gene's germline CDR1 is SQVTM and CDR2 ANQGSEA. Trimming cost V 5 bases and J 6 bases; bases outside gene matches: 3. This CDR3 is built from 12 residues. The CDR3 sequence is CSVRGGLNEQFF. CDR3 DNA sequence: TGCAGCGTTCGGGGGGGCCTCAATGAGCAGTTCTTC.

This clonotype showed up many times. The chain couples TRBV7-2 to TRBJ2-3, with 7 positions matching TRBD1. This CDR3 contains 15 residues. After removal of 5 bases from V and 2 bases from J, the junction contained 7 bases not matched to a gene. The V gene's germline CDR1 is SGHTA and CDR2 FQGNSA. This chain's CDR3 is CASSPRGQSTDTQYF. In DNA form, the CDR3 reads TGTGCCAGCAGCCCCCGGGGACAGTCCACAGATACGCAGTATTTT.

This chain joins TRBV18 and TRBJ2-2; tentative D call: TRBD1 (5 bases). The length of the CDR3 is 13 residues. V shed 3 bases and J shed 10 bases, with 12 bases lying between them. CDR1 and CDR2 from the germline V gene are KGHSH and LQKENI. The CDR3 sequence: CASSPAAGLELFF. The CDR3 DNA reads as TGTGCCAGCTCACCCGCGGCAGGGTTGGAGCTGTTTTTT.

This clonotype was found many times. The chain is built from TRBV12-5 and TRBJ2-3; 7 bases match TRBD1. The junction had 6 bases not matched to a gene; V was cut back by 3 bases and J by 3 bases. Germline values: CDR1 LGHNT, CDR2 FRNRAP. This CDR3 is built from 15 residues. CDR3 residues: CASGLRQGGTDTQYF. CDR3 nucleotides: TGTGCTAGTGGTTTAAGACAGGGCGGGACAGATACGCAGTATTTT.

This clonotype was detected many times. The genes are TRBV29-1 and TRBJ2-5; D is perhaps TRBD2 (6 bases). The V gene's germline CDR1 is SQVTM and CDR2 ANQGSEA. The CDR3 spans 13 residues. V was clipped by 4 bases and J by 2 bases, with 11 bases between them. This chain's CDR3 is CSVVVAGQETQYF. CDR3 nucleotides: TGCAGCGTTGTCGTGGCGGGACAAGAGACCCAGTACTTC.

This chain uses TRBV7-9 with TRBJ2-3; maybe TRBD1 (6 bases). The CDR3 consists of 15 residues. Per the germline V gene, CDR1 is SEHNR and CDR2 is FQNEAQ (reference sequence). V shed 5 bases and J shed 4 bases, with 16 bases lying between them. The CDR3 nucleotides are TGTGCCAGCAGCCCAGGACAGTCGAATTCAGATACGCAGTATTTT. As protein: CASSPGQSNSDTQYF.

This clonotype was seen only once. The chain links TRBV15 to TRBJ2-1, with no clear D. The germline V and J ends were trimmed by 0 bases and 3 bases, with 3 bases remaining between them. The CDR3 runs 13 residues. Germline V gene lookup returns CDR1 LNHNV and CDR2 YYDKDF (reference sequence). CDR3 region: CATSRDNYNEQFF. Here the CDR3 DNA reads TGTGCCACCAGCAGAGACAACTACAATGAGCAGTTCTTC.

To note about this clonotype: A clone one base away is much larger, so this may be a read error. The chain is built from TRBV5-1 and TRBJ2-3; 10 nucleotides align to TRBD1. The germline gives CDR1 SGHRS, CDR2 YFSETQ. The CDR3 totals 17 residues. The CDR3 nucleotides read TGCACCAGCAGCCTGGGTATCCGGACAGGGGGGACAGATACGCAGTATTTT. It translates to CTSSLGIRTGGTDTQYF.

Details on this clonotype: Here the CDR3 omits its conserved ending phenylalanine or tryptophan, so a read error is the likely source. The V and J genes are TRBV20-1 and TRBJ1-2, with D hard to call. The germline V gene has CDR1 DFQATT and CDR2 SNEGSKA (reference sequence). Trimming pared 2 bases from V and 8 bases from J, leaving 12 bases between. The CDR3 has 12 residues. DNA for the CDR3: TGCAGTGCTAGATTGGGCTCGGGGGGCTACACCGTC. Encoded protein: CSARLGSGGYTV.